These T cell receptor beta chains were read from a single sample in a study of molecular identifiers for immune sequencing clone quantification. One entry per CDR3 protein, called by TCRdb with MiXCR from the PCR reads. This table holds some 680,000 distinct CDR3 sequences, 25% found once. Input material: naive CD8+ T cells from blood, with Jurkat cell RNA spiked in. The receptors originated from a human donor in good health. Some libraries in this study had Jurkat cell RNA spiked in. The CDR3 runs from the conserved cysteine through the conserved F or W. A D gene is named only where the DNA matches it firmly. Expanded clones get a size class; other rows say once, few or many, or leave the size out.

d_gene	v_gene	j_gene	abundance	len	CDR3aa	CDR3nt
.	TRBV20-1	TRBJ2-1	.	14	CSARNLGKDNEQFF	TGCAGTGCTAGAAACTTGGGCAAGGACAATGAGCAGTTCTTC
.	TRBV7-9	TRBJ1-1	many	14	CASALVGGYTEAFF	TGTGCCAGCGCACTAGTAGGGGGTTACACTGAAGCTTTCTTT
TRBD1	TRBV6-5	TRBJ2-7	many	15	CASSRTRDSYYEQYF	TGTGCCAGCAGCCGTACGAGGGACAGCTACTACGAGCAGTACTTC
.	TRBV9	TRBJ2-7	.	15	CASSVGGELSYEQYF	TGTGCCAGCAGCGTAGGCGGAGAATTGTCCTACGAGCAGTACTTC
.	TRBV25-1	TRBJ2-7	.	13	CASSTLGGREQYF	TGTGCCAGCAGCACCCTCGGAGGGCGCGAGCAGTACTTC
.	TRBV28	TRBJ2-7	many	14	CASSARATGNEQYF	TGTGCCAGCAGTGCCAGGGCCACCGGAAACGAGCAGTACTTC
.	TRBV20-1	TRBJ2-3	many	15	CSAPLFAGEGGTQYF	TGCAGTGCTCCCCTCTTTGCGGGGGAGGGGGGTACGCAGTATTTT
.	TRBV24-1	TRBJ1-1	.	16	CATSDLPRTENTEAFF	TGTGCCACCAGTGATTTGCCCCGGACAGAAAACACTGAAGCTTTCTTT
.	TRBV4-3	TRBJ1-1	.	14	CASSQDRGHTKAFF	TGCGCCAGCAGCCAAGACAGGGGTCACACTAAAGCTTTCTTT
.	TRBV9	TRBJ2-2	many	14	CASSVERGTGELFF	TGTGCCAGCAGCGTAGAAAGGGGTACCGGGGAGCTGTTTTTT
.	TRBV4-2	TRBJ1-2	few	15	CASSQESGDHYGYTF	TGTGCCAGCAGCCAAGAGTCGGGGGATCACTATGGCTACACCTTC
TRBD2	TRBV7-8	TRBJ2-3	many	15	CASSPGWGGADTQYF	TGTGCCAGCAGCCCGGGTTGGGGGGGGGCAGATACGCAGTATTTT
.	TRBV7-9	TRBJ2-3	many	16	CASSLAPRTSTDTQYF	TGTGCCAGCAGCTTAGCGCCTCGGACTAGCACAGATACGCAGTATTTT
TRBD2	TRBV19	TRBJ2-7	.	15	CASSIGGRASDEQYF	TGTGCCAGTAGTATCGGCGGGAGGGCCTCGGACGAGCAGTACTTC
.	TRBV5-3	TRBJ1-2	few	19	CASSVVDRSRDGANYGYTF	TGTGCCAGCAGCGTGGTAGATCGGTCGAGGGACGGGGCGAACTATGGCTACACCTTC
TRBD1	TRBV28	TRBJ2-5	.	18	CASSPTAGTAVCQETQYF	TGTGCCAGCAGTCCAACGGCTGGGACAGCCGTGTGCCAAGAGACCCAGTACTTC
.	TRBV6-6	TRBJ1-5	many	15	CASSYGPYSNQPQHF	TGTGCCAGCAGTTATGGCCCTTATAGCAATCAGCCCCAGCATTTT
.	TRBV19	TRBJ1-1	.	13	CASSMEGRTEAFF	TGTGCCAGTAGTATGGAGGGGCGAACTGAAGCTTTCTTT
.	TRBV12-3/TRBV12-4	TRBJ2-7	many	12	CASSETGFEQYF	TGTGCCAGCAGTGAGACTGGATTCGAGCAGTACTTC
.	TRBV6-7	TRBJ1-5	.	15	CASSGGHRSNQPQQF	TGTGCCAGCAGTGGGGGCCATAGGAGCAATCAGCCCCAGCAATTT
.	TRBV7-2	TRBJ2-7	.	11	CASGINGEQYF	TGTGCCAGCGGCATAAACGGGGAGCAGTACTTC
TRBD1	TRBV9	TRBJ1-1	few	14	CASSEDRENTEAFF	TGTGCCAGCAGCGAAGACAGGGAGAACACTGAAGCTTTCTTT
.	TRBV5-1	TRBJ1-1	many	14	CASSPTWGHTEAFF	TGCGCCAGCAGCCCAACCTGGGGGCACACTGAAGCTTTCTTT
TRBD1	TRBV10-2	TRBJ1-5	many	14	CASSDEGAVGPQHF	TGCGCCAGCAGTGACGAGGGGGCGGTAGGGCCCCAGCATTTT
TRBD2	TRBV20-1	TRBJ2-7	many	15	CSASIGTRGTYEQYF	TGCAGTGCTAGTATAGGGACTAGGGGAACCTACGAGCAGTACTTC
.	TRBV2	TRBJ1-5	many	13	CASGGEGHQPQHF	TGTGCCAGCGGAGGGGAGGGGCATCAGCCCCAGCATTTT